The 25 T cell receptor beta chains below were found in one sample sequenced in a study of T cells expressing NK-cell markers (TCRdb year 2020). The receptor library was made with 5' RACE. The sequencing machine was an Illumina HiSeq 2000. After the reads were reprocessed by TCRdb, one entry was made per CDR3 protein sequence, with no DNA. The sample's own table lists tens of thousands of distinct CDR3 sequences. The leading ten clones occupy less than 65% of the sample. Sample: blood T cells: a sorted CD56 or NKG2C T cell subset, CD4+ or CD8+ T cells, or bulk PBMC T cells (not recorded which). The receptors here all came from a woman between 18 and 70 years old in good health.

V is TRBV12-3 or TRBV12-4 and J is TRBJ2-1; TCRdb names TRBD2, which stays unverified in the absence of DNA. There are 16 residues in the CDR3. This CDR3 is CASSRRSGRIYNEQFF.

The J gene is TRBJ2-5, the V gene TRBV5-1. The germline V gene has CDR1 SGHRS and CDR2 YFSETQ. The CDR3 runs 11 residues. CDR3 amino acids: CASSLQETQYF.

This chain links TRBV6-1 with TRBJ2-1; the TRBD2 assignment by TCRdb is unverifiable without DNA. The CDR3 totals 12 residues. Germline V lookup: CDR1 MNHNS, CDR2 SASEGT. The CDR3 reads CASSDLAGEQFF.

The rearrangement joins TRBV12-3 or TRBV12-4 to TRBJ2-2. This CDR3 contains 14 residues. CDR3 loop: CATTGLPNTGELFF.

The V call is TRBV12-3 or TRBV12-4, the J call TRBJ1-5; the TCRdb call, TRBD1, lacks DNA for checking. The CDR3 contains 14 residues. The CDR3 sequence is CASSLTASNQPQHF.

This sequence joins TRBV6-1 and TRBJ2-1; TCRdb returns TRBD2, unconfirmable since there is no DNA. The CDR3 consists of 15 residues. CDR1 is MNHNS, CDR2 SASEGT, per germline. This CDR3 reads CASSLSWGGGNEQFF.

This chain links TRBV7-9 with TRBJ1-1; TCRdb's D gene call, TRBD1, goes unchecked for lack of DNA. In germline, CDR1 is SEHNR, CDR2 FQNEAQ (reference sequence). This CDR3 has 15 residues. The CDR3 reads CASSPPGEPFPEAFF.

This chain joins TRBV5-6 and TRBJ2-5; without DNA, the TCRdb call of TRBD2 cannot be checked. In germline, CDR1 is SGHDT, CDR2 YYEEEE. This CDR3 region has 14 residues. CDR3 in amino acids: CASSLPYGQETQYF. Using reference TRBV5-6 and TRBJ2-5 for the parts outside the CDR3, the full variable domain is DAGVTQSPTHLIKTRGQQVTLRCSPKSGHDTVSWYQQALGQGPQFIFQYYEEEERQRGNFPDRFSGHQFPNYSSELNVNALLLGDSALYLCASSLPYGQETQYFGPGTRLLVL.

The gene calls are TRBV10-3 and TRBJ2-1. CDR1 and CDR2 (germline): ENHRY, SYGVKD. This CDR3 is 13 amino acids long. The CDR3 here is CAISGRDYNEQFF.

The rearrangement links TRBV20-1 to TRBJ2-1; TCRdb's D call of TRBD2 is untestable without DNA. The CDR3 spans 16 residues. CDR1 and CDR2 (germline): DFQATT, SNEGSKA (reference sequence). CDR3 sequence: CSAREETSGSFDEQFF.

This chain joins TRBV3-1 and TRBJ2-3; TCRdb returns TRBD1, unconfirmable since there is no DNA. Germline CDR1 is LGHDT and CDR2 is YNNKEL (reference sequence). The length of the CDR3 is 15 residues. The CDR3 loop reads CASRPRQGSTDTQYF.

The chain has TRBV5-1 and TRBJ2-3; TCRdb calls TRBD1, which cannot be checked without DNA. CDR3 length equals 16 residues. In germline, CDR1 is SGHRS, CDR2 YFSETQ. The CDR3 here is CASSPDRVPITDTQYF.

J is TRBJ2-5 and V is TRBV7-6; the TCRdb D gene call, TRBD1, has no DNA to confirm it. Germline CDR1 SGHVS, CDR2 FNYEAQ. The CDR3 has 14 amino acids. CDR3 protein: CASSSRTEGETQYF.

V and J are TRBV7-9 and TRBJ2-7. The germline V gene has CDR1 SEHNR and CDR2 FQNEAQ (reference sequence). The CDR3 has 15 residues. CDR3 in amino acids: CASSSTRAGLYEQYF.

This chain uses TRBV7-9 with TRBJ1-4. The germline CDR1 and CDR2 sequences are SEHNR and FQNEAQ (reference sequence). CDR3 length: 12 residues. The CDR3 loop reads CASSHVVPGLFF.

This chain links TRBV12-3 or TRBV12-4 with TRBJ2-7; TCRdb's D call of TRBD2 is untestable without DNA. The CDR3 runs 13 residues. This CDR3 reads CASSSDPLAEQYF.

V usage is TRBV21-1 and J usage is TRBJ2-1; TCRdb's D gene call, TRBD2, goes unchecked for lack of DNA. TRBV21-1 is a pseudogene segment. The CDR3 loop spans 17 amino acids. CDR3: CASTGTFRTSAGNEQFF.

The rearrangement joins TRBV20-1 to TRBJ2-5; the TCRdb D gene call, TRBD1, has no DNA to confirm it. The CDR3 has 17 amino acids. From germline, CDR1 is DFQATT and CDR2 SNEGSKA (reference sequence). This CDR3 is CSAPATGTGGTQETQYF.

The chain carries TRBV5-1 and TRBJ2-7; TCRdb proposes TRBD2, but this gene call is untestable without DNA. The germline V gene has CDR1 SGHRS and CDR2 YFSETQ. The CDR3 covers 12 residues. CDR3 amino acids: CASGTSPYEQYF.

V gene TRBV7-7 combines with J gene TRBJ2-5. In germline, CDR1 is SSHAT, CDR2 FNYEAQ (reference sequence). The CDR3 covers 15 residues. The CDR3 sequence is CASSRDLQLQETQYF.

The chain combines TRBV10-3 with TRBJ2-7; the TRBD2 assignment by TCRdb is unverifiable without DNA. Germline-derived CDR1 and CDR2 are ENHRY and SYGVKD. The CDR3 totals 17 residues. CDR3 amino acids: CAISGSLAAEEYYEQYF.

This chain joins TRBV28 and TRBJ1-3; TCRdb returns TRBD1, unconfirmable since there is no DNA. There are 17 residues in the CDR3. Per germline, CDR1 MDHEN and CDR2 SYDVKM. CDR3 sequence: CASSLRRQGISGNTIYF. The full variable domain, in which reference TRBV28 and TRBJ1-3 provide the parts outside the CDR3, is DVKVTQSSRYLVKRTGEKVFLECVQDMDHENMFWYRQDPGLGLRLIYFSYDVKMKEKGDIPEGYSVSREKKERFSLILESASTNQTSMYLCASSLRRQGISGNTIYFGEGSWLTVV.

The chain uses TRBV28 and TRBJ1-5. The CDR3 loop spans 16 amino acids. Germline-derived CDR1 and CDR2 are MDHEN and SYDVKM. CDR3 in amino acids: CASSLSTDNSNQPQHF.

The V call is TRBV7-6, the J call TRBJ2-3. Germline-derived CDR1 and CDR2 are SGHVS and FNYEAQ. This CDR3 comprises 15 residues. The CDR3 spells CASSLLLAGTDTQYF.

The V call is TRBV27, the J call TRBJ1-1. Germline lookup yields CDR1 MNHEY and CDR2 SMNVEV (reference sequence). The CDR3 has 11 amino acids. CDR3 region: CASGWSTEAFF.